One sample yielded the 15 T cell receptor beta chains listed below, sequenced in a study of shared clonotypes between healthy human individuals. Generated by immunoSEQ multiplex PCR, the TCRdb table keeps only in-frame clones and is missing some. The data contain almost 750,000 clones, approximately 72% of them seen just once; the ten biggest clones take up under 2%. The source material was memory CD4+ T cells sorted from blood. Subset noted: CD45RA-negative fraction. Every receptor here comes from a woman aged 25 to 45 in good health.

V and J are TRBV6-6 and TRBJ2-2; D may be TRBD1 (5 bases). V gave up 7 bases and J gave up 4 bases, with 13 bases separating them. Germline lookup yields CDR1 MNHNY and CDR2 SVGAGI (reference sequence). The CDR3 contains 14 residues. CDR3 region: CASTSSRGTGELFF. CDR3 sequence (DNA): TGTGCCAGCACCTCTAGTAGGGGCACCGGGGAGCTGTTTTTT.

The chain couples TRBV10-1 to TRBJ2-5; D uncertain. The CDR3 sequence is 14 residues long. V shed 3 bases and J shed 1 base, with 9 bases lying between them. CDR1 WNHNN and CDR2 SYGVQD come from the germline V gene (reference sequence). CDR3 bases: TGCGCCAGCAGTGACCTCCGTGGCCAAGAGACCCAGTACTTC. It translates to CASSDLRGQETQYF.

This clone was seen a single time. The chain links TRBV4-1 to TRBJ2-5; 12 bases line up with TRBD2. The length of the CDR3 is 15 residues. Trimming took 4 bases from V and 2 from J; bases not matched to a gene: 2. CDR1 and CDR2 (germline): MGHRA, YSYEKL. The CDR3 DNA reads TGCGCCAGCAGCCCGGGGACTAGCGGGCAAGAGACCCAGTACTTC. Its translation: CASSPGTSGQETQYF.

The chain has TRBV27 and TRBJ1-4; no clear D gene. The V end was cut by 6 bases, the J end by 10 bases, with 9 bases between. Germline V gives CDR1 MNHEY, CDR2 SMNVEV (reference sequence). CDR3 size: 11 residues. DNA for the CDR3: TGTGCCAGCAGGGATGGGGTAAAACTGTTTTTT. This codes for CASRDGVKLFF.

The chain recombines TRBV27 with TRBJ2-7, with 10 bases fitting TRBD1. Germline V gives CDR1 MNHEY, CDR2 SMNVEV (reference sequence). V trimming: 1 base; J trimming: 4 bases; junction bases outside the gene matches: 10. The CDR3 is 17 amino acids. The CDR3 region has the DNA TGTGCCAGCAGTTTATATTCTCGGACAGGGGGAGAGTACGAGCAGTACTTC. This codes for CASSLYSRTGGEYEQYF.

The V gene is TRBV6-5, the J gene TRBJ2-7; TRBD2 matches at 9 bases. The CDR3 is 15 amino acids. The ends lost 8 bases at V and 3 bases at J; junction bases unmatched: 11. Germline lookup yields CDR1 MNHEY and CDR2 SVGAGI. The CDR3 region has the DNA TGTGCCAGCGGGATCCGACTAGCGGAAAACTACGAGCAGTACTTC. It is translated as CASGIRLAENYEQYF.

This chain uses TRBV9 with TRBJ2-1; possibly TRBD1 or TRBD2 for D (5 bases each). The V gene's germline CDR1 is SGDLS and CDR2 YYNGEE. The ends were cut back, 4 bases at V and 9 bases at J, with 17 bases in the middle. The CDR3 covers 14 residues. CDR3 in amino acids: CASSPGTAGIEQFF. The CDR3 DNA reads as TGTGCCAGCAGCCCAGGGACCGCCGGGATTGAGCAGTTCTTC.

This clone appeared a few times. The V and J genes are TRBV7-9 and TRBJ2-3; TRBD2 agrees at 8 bases. V lost 3 bases and J lost 6; bases outside the gene matches: 8. Germline V gene sequence: CDR1 SEHNR, CDR2 FQNEAQ (reference sequence). The CDR3 has 15 residues. The CDR3 nucleotides are TGTGCCAGCAGCTTCTCGGGACTAGAAACGGATACGCAGTATTTT. This encodes CASSFSGLETDTQYF.

This chain connects TRBV7-2 to TRBJ2-3; D is uncertain. Germline V gene sequence: CDR1 SGHTA, CDR2 FQGNSA. The CDR3 extends over 14 amino acids. Trimming removed 2 bases from V and 1 base from J, with 7 bases in between. The DNA for the CDR3 is TGTGCCAGCAGCTTAAGGCCGGGCACAGATACGCAGTATTTT. Its translation is CASSLRPGTDTQYF. The full variable domain, its missing parts supplied by reference TRBV7-2 and TRBJ2-3, is GAGVSQSPSNKVTEKGKDVELRCDPISGHTALYWYRQSLGQGLEFLIYFQGNSAPDKSGLPSDRFSAERTGGSVSTLTIQRTQQEDSAVYLCASSLRPGTDTQYFGPGTRLTVL.

This clone was counted at least ten times. V gene TRBV6-6 combines with J gene TRBJ2-5, with D possibly TRBD2 on 5 matching bases. Trimming removed 2 bases from V and 7 bases from J, with 17 bases in between. Germline V gene lookup returns CDR1 MNHNY and CDR2 SVGAGI (reference sequence). The CDR3 is made up of 15 amino acids. In nucleotides, the CDR3 is TGTGCCAGCAGTTACACGGACCCGAGGGTAGGGACCCAGTACTTC. Translated: CASSYTDPRVGTQYF.

The chain carries TRBV5-6 and TRBJ2-5, with 10 bases lining up with TRBD2. This CDR3 spans 15 amino acids. Unmatched junction bases numbered 4, after V lost 4 bases and J lost 1 base. Germline-derived CDR1 and CDR2 are SGHDT and YYEEEE. CDR3 coding DNA: TGTGCCAGCAGCAGAGGACTAGCGGCCCAAGAGACCCAGTACTTC. Residues: CASSRGLAAQETQYF.

The V and J genes are TRBV10-3 and TRBJ1-1, with TRBD1 matching 9 bases. V shed 6 bases and J 5 bases; nucleotides not matched to a gene: 4. This CDR3 contains 13 residues. Germline CDR1 reads ENHRY; CDR2 reads SYGVKD. The CDR3: CAIRDDRGTEAFF. CDR3 bases: TGTGCCATCAGGGATGACAGGGGGACTGAAGCTTTCTTT.

Concerning this clone itself: This likely came from a read error, as a far larger clone is one base away. The chain uses TRBV16 and TRBJ1-1, with TRBD1 matching over 8 bases. V lost 5 bases and J lost 1; bases outside the gene matches: 0. Germline-derived CDR1 and CDR2 are KGHSY and FQNENV. The CDR3 extends over 13 amino acids. CDR3 amino acids: CASSDRGNTEAFF. As DNA, the CDR3 is TGTGCCAGCAGCGACAGGGGGAACACTGAAGCTTTCTTT.

This chain joins TRBV6-1 and TRBJ2-1, with 7 bases aligning to TRBD2. The CDR3 covers 14 residues. Germline CDR1 is MNHNS and CDR2 is SASEGT. The ends lost 5 bases at V and 6 bases at J; junction bases unmatched: 7. CDR3 nucleotides: TGTGCCAGCAGTCAGCCCGGGACTACCAATGAGCAGTTCTTC. Amino acid sequence: CASSQPGTTNEQFF.

The J gene is TRBJ1-5, the V gene TRBV28; D gene uncertain. The CDR3 contains 16 residues. Germline CDR1 reads MDHEN; CDR2 reads SYDVKM. V was trimmed by 5 bases and J by 1 base, leaving 15 bases between them. CDR3 DNA: TGTGCCAGCAGTCCCCGGGGTGTAAGCAGCAATCAGCCCCAGCATTTT. Protein product: CASSPRGVSSNQPQHF.